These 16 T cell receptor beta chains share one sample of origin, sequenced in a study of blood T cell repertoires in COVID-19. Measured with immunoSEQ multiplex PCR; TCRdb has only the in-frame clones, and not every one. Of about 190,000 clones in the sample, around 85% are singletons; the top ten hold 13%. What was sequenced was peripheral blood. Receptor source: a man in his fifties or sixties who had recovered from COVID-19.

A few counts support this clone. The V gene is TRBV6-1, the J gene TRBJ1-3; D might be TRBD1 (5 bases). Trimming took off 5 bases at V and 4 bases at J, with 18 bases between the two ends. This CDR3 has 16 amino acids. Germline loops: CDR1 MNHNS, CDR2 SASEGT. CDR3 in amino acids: CASSQGGEPGGNTIYF. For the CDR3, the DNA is TGTGCCAGCAGTCAAGGTGGTGAACCAGGGGGAAACACCATATATTTT.

DNA for the CDR3: TGTGCCAGCAGCCGACAGGGTGGTAGGGACTATGGCTACACCTTC. Amino acid sequence: CASSRQGGRDYGYTF. The gene calls are TRBV7-9 and TRBJ1-2, with 7 nucleotides matching TRBD1. Trimming took 5 bases from V and 3 from J; bases not matched to a gene: 9. The CDR3 spans 15 residues. Germline-derived CDR1 and CDR2 are SEHNR and FQNEAQ (reference sequence).

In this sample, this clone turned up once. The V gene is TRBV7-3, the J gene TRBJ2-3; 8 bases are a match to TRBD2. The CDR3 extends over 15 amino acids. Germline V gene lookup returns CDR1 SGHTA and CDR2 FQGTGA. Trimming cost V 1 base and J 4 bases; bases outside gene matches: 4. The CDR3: CASSLKVAGPDTQYF. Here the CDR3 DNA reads TGTGCCAGCAGCTTAAAAGTAGCGGGGCCAGATACGCAGTATTTT.

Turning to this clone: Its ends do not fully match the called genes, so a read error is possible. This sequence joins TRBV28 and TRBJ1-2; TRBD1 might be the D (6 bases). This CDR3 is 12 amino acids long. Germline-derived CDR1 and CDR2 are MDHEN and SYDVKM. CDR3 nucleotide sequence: TGTGCCAGCAGTTCTTTCGACAGGAACTTGCACTTC. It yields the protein CASSSFDRNLHF.

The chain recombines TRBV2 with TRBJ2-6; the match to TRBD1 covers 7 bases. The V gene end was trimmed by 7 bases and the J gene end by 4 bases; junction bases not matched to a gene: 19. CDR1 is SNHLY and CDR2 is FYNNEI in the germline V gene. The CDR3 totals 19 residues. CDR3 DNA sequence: TGTGCCAGCACCTCACCCCCGGGACAGAGGTTCTTGGGGGCCAACGTCCTGACTTTC. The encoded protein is CASTSPPGQRFLGANVLTF. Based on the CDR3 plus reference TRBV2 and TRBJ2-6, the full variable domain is EPEVTQTPSHQVTQMGQEVILRCVPISNHLYFYWYRQILGQKVEFLVSFYNNEISEKSEIFDDQFSVERPDGSNFTLKIRSTKLEDSAMYFCASTSPPGQRFLGANVLTFGAGSRLTVL.

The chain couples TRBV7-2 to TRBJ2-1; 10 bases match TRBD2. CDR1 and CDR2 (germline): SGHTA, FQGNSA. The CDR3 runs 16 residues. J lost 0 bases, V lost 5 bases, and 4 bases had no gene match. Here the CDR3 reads CASSKSSGSSYNEQFF. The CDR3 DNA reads TGTGCCAGCAGCAAATCTAGCGGGAGCTCCTACAATGAGCAGTTCTTC.

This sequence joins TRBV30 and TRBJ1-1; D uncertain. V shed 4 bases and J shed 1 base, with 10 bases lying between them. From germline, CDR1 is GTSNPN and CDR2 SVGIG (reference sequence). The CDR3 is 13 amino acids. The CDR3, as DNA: TGTGCCTGGATGATGCAGAAGAACACTGAAGCTTTCTTT. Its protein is CAWMMQKNTEAFF. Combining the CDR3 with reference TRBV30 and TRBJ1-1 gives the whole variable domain SQTIHQWPATLVQPVGSPLSLECTVEGTSNPNLYWYRQAAGRGLQLLFYSVGIGQISSEVPQNLSASRPQDRQFILSSKKLLLSDSGFYLCAWMMQKNTEAFFGQGTRLTVV.

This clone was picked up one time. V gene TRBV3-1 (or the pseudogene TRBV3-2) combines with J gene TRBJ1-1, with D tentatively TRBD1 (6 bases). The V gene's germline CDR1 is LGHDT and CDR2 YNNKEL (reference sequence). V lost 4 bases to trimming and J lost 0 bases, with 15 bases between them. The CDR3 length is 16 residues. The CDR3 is CASSPRTASMNTEAFF. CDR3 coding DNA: TGTGCCAGCAGCCCACGGACAGCTTCCATGAACACTGAAGCTTTCTTT.

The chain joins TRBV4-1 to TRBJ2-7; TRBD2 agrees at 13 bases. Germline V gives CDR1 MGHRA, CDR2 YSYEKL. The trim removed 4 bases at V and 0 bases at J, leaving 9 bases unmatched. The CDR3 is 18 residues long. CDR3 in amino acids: CASSLELAGGPISYEQYF. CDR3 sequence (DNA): TGCGCCAGCAGCCTGGAACTAGCGGGAGGGCCCATCTCCTACGAGCAGTACTTC.

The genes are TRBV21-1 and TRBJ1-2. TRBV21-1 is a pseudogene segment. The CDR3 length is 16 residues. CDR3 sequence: CASSNLGSWHAGGYTF. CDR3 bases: TGTGCCAGCAGCAATCTCGGGAGTTGGCATGCGGGAGGCTACACCTTC.

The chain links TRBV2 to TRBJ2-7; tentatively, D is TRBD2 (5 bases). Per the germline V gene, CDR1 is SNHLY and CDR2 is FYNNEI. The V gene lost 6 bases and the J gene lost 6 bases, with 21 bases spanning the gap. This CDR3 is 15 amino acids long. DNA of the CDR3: TGTGCCAGCAGGACAAGGACTGGGTGGGCATCCGAGCAGTACTTC. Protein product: CASRTRTGWASEQYF.

The CDR3 loop reads CASSPGQGIYEQYF. The CDR3 coding sequence is TGTGCCAGCAGTCCCGGACAGGGGATTTACGAGCAGTACTTC. The V and J genes are TRBV6-6 and TRBJ2-7; 9 nucleotides line up with TRBD1. Germline assignment: CDR1 MNHNY and CDR2 SVGAGI (reference sequence). The CDR3 contains 14 residues. Trimming at V came to 5 bases and at J to 4 bases, leaving 6 bases not matched to a gene.

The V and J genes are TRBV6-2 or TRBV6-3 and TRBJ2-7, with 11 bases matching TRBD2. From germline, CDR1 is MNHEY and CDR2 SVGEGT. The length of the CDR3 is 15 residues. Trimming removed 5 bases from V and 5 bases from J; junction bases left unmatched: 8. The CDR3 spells CASSSIAGGPHEQYF. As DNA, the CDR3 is TGTGCCAGCAGTAGTATAGCGGGAGGGCCCCACGAGCAGTACTTC.

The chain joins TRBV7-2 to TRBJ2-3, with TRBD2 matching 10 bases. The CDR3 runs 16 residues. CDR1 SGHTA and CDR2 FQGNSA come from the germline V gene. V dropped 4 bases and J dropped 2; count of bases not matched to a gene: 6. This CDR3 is CASSSGLATYTDTQYF. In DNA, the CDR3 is TGTGCCAGCAGCTCGGGACTAGCGACTTACACAGATACGCAGTATTTT.

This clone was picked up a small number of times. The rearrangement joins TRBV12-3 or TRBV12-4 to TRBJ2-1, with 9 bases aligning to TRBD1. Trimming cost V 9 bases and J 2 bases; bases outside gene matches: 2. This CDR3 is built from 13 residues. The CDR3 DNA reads TGTGCCAGTACAGGGGGCGCCTACAATGAGCAGTTCTTC. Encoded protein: CASTGGAYNEQFF.

In DNA form, the CDR3 reads TGTGCCAGCAGCCAAGTAAAGGGGGCGGATGGCTACACCTTC. It is translated as CASSQVKGADGYTF. The chain has TRBV16 and TRBJ1-2, with 7 bases fitting TRBD1. J gave up 6 bases and V 2 bases, and 6 bases lay outside the gene matches. The germline CDR1 and CDR2 sequences are KGHSY and FQNENV. The CDR3 has 14 residues.